A single sample gave rise to the 27 T cell receptor beta chains below, sequenced in a study of cytomegalovirus exposure and HLA in healthy donors (dated by TCRdb to about 2017). Preparation of the library involved the immunoSEQ multiplex PCR assay. For the multiplex PCR, a mixture combining 60 forward primers for TCR Vbeta segments and 13 reverse primers for TCR Jbeta segments was used. Not all clones reach the TCRdb copy of this immuneACCESS table, which keeps in-frame sequences only. Checked studies attribute under half of the gap to unresolved V genes and leave the rest unexplained. Across this sample there are about 130,000 clones, with about 85% seen only once. Under 2% of the sample is taken by the ten largest. The sequencing input was PBMCs. The receptors were gathered from a boy aged 10-17 years in good health and CMV-seronegative.

V and J are TRBV7-2 and TRBJ1-1; D perhaps matches TRBD1 (5 bases). The CDR3 totals 14 residues. From germline, CDR1 is SGHTA and CDR2 FQGNSA. The V end was cut by 3 bases, the J end by 0 bases, with 8 bases between. CDR3 coding DNA: TGTGCCAGCAGCTTTCGGGGGATGAACACTGAAGCTTTCTTT. Translation: CASSFRGMNTEAFF.

The rearrangement links TRBV5-6 to TRBJ2-2; no clear D. Trimming pared 0 bases from V and 8 bases from J, leaving 5 bases between. CDR3 size: 12 residues. The germline CDR1 and CDR2 sequences are SGHDT and YYEEEE. The CDR3 DNA sequence: TGTGCCAGCAGCTTGGGGCTGGGGGAGCTGTTTTTT. Protein: CASSLGLGELFF.

The V and J genes are TRBV5-1 and TRBJ1-4, with D unclear. Trimming removed 5 bases from V and 0 bases from J, with 11 bases in between. This CDR3 spans 15 amino acids. In germline, CDR1 is SGHRS, CDR2 YFSETQ. The CDR3: CASSGDGATNEKLFF. CDR3 nucleotides: TGCGCCAGCAGTGGAGACGGGGCAACTAATGAAAAACTGTTTTTT.

The rearrangement uses TRBV7-3 and TRBJ2-2; the match to TRBD2 covers 13 bases. With 5 bases clipped from V and 6 bases from J, the junction kept 15 bases outside the gene matches. From germline, CDR1 is SGHTA and CDR2 FQGTGA. CDR3 length: 19 residues. The CDR3 coding sequence is TGTGCCAGCAGCCCCAAAGTTCGGACTAGCGGGAGAATGGCCGGGGAGCTGTTTTTT. It codes for CASSPKVRTSGRMAGELFF.

The V and J genes are TRBV29-1 and TRBJ2-1; no clear D. This CDR3 has 16 amino acids. Trimming shortened V by 4 bases and J by 0 bases, and 16 bases separated the two germline ends. The germline V gene encodes CDR1 SQVTM and CDR2 ANQGSEA. The CDR3 here is CSVAGWQPNSYNEQFF. CDR3 nucleotides: TGCAGCGTTGCCGGGTGGCAGCCGAACTCCTACAATGAGCAGTTCTTC.

The chain joins TRBV6-5 to TRBJ2-1; no firm D call. V shed 0 bases and J shed 7 bases, with 10 bases lying between them. Germline-derived CDR1 and CDR2 are MNHEY and SVGAGI. The CDR3 loop spans 14 amino acids. DNA for the CDR3: TGTGCCAGCAGTTACTCACAGTGGGTAAATGAGCAGTTCTTC. Amino acids: CASSYSQWVNEQFF.

The chain carries TRBV9 and TRBJ2-3; TRBD2 matches at 9 bases. Germline V gene data show CDR1 as SGDLS and CDR2 as YYNGEE. The J segment lost 1 base and the V segment lost 7 bases, leaving 4 bases of the junction unmatched. This CDR3 spans 14 amino acids. CDR3 sequence: CASSLAGRTDTQYF. The CDR3 nucleotides are TGTGCCAGCTCGCTAGCGGGGCGCACAGATACGCAGTATTTT.

The V and J genes are TRBV9 and TRBJ1-2; 7 nucleotides align to TRBD1. The CDR3 sequence is 12 residues long. CDR1 is SGDLS and CDR2 is YYNGEE in the germline V gene. Unmatched junction bases numbered 4, after V lost 7 bases and J lost 4 bases. CDR3 amino acids: CASGDRVYGYTF. The CDR3 DNA reads as TGTGCCAGCGGCGACAGGGTCTATGGCTACACCTTC.

The rearrangement joins TRBV9 to TRBJ2-3, with D unresolved. This CDR3 is 14 amino acids long. V shed 1 base and J shed 3 bases, with 9 bases lying between them. Per the germline V gene, CDR1 is SGDLS and CDR2 is YYNGEE. The CDR3 sequence is CASSVLSRTDTQYF. In nucleotides, the CDR3 is TGTGCCAGCAGCGTACTTTCTAGAACAGATACGCAGTATTTT.

V gene TRBV18 combines with J gene TRBJ1-3; 7 positions agree with TRBD1. The V gene end was trimmed by 2 bases and the J gene end by 0 bases; junction bases not matched to a gene: 7. The germline V gene encodes CDR1 KGHSH and CDR2 LQKENI. The CDR3 sequence is 17 residues long. In DNA, the CDR3 is TGTGCCAGCTCACCAAATGAGGGGGCAGGCTCTGGAAACACCATATATTTT. Translated: CASSPNEGAGSGNTIYF.

V is TRBV5-6 and J is TRBJ2-5, with 9 bases identical to TRBD1. The end of the DNA aligns better with TRBJ2-7, so the J call may be wrong. The CDR3 length is 14 residues. Germline V lookup: CDR1 SGHDT, CDR2 YYEEEE. The chain's CDR3 is CASSWGQGLYEQYF. CDR3 coding DNA: TGTGCCAGCAGCTGGGGACAGGGATTGTACGAGCAGTACTTC.

The chain links TRBV7-3 to TRBJ2-7; the D gene is possibly TRBD2 (6 bases). Trimming left V 4 bases short and J 4 bases short, with 11 bases between. The CDR3 consists of 13 residues. CDR1 is SGHTA, CDR2 FQGTGA, per germline. The CDR3 nucleotides read TGTGCCAGCAGCTCCCGGGACTCATACGAGCAGTACTTC. Its protein is CASSSRDSYEQYF.

The chain recombines TRBV12-5 with TRBJ2-3, with TRBD2 matching 10 bases. There are 16 residues in the CDR3. Losses at the gene ends were 5 bases for V and 2 bases for J; bases not matched to a gene: 7. Germline CDR1 and CDR2: LGHNT and FRNRAP. The CDR3 sequence: CASGMGGLAATDTQYF. The CDR3 DNA follows: TGTGCTAGTGGTATGGGCGGACTAGCGGCCACAGATACGCAGTATTTT.

The chain joins TRBV29-1 to TRBJ2-2; D is possibly TRBD2 (6 bases). The CDR3 covers 13 residues. Germline CDR1 is SQVTM and CDR2 is ANQGSEA. Trimming left V 6 bases short and J 1 base short, with 9 bases between. The CDR3 is CSVHGGNTGELFF. The CDR3 DNA sequence: TGCAGCGTCCACGGGGGGAACACCGGGGAGCTGTTTTTT.

The rearrangement joins TRBV4-3 to TRBJ2-7; no clear D. Trimming shortened V by 0 bases and J by 4 bases, and 10 bases separated the two germline ends. Per the germline V gene, CDR1 is LGHNA and CDR2 is YSLEER. CDR3 length: 14 amino acids. DNA of the CDR3: TGCGCCAGCAGCCAAGAATACAGTTCTTACGAGCAGTACTTC. Protein: CASSQEYSSYEQYF.

V gene TRBV6-1 combines with J gene TRBJ1-2; D remains ambiguous. CDR3 size: 15 residues. CDR1 and CDR2 (germline): MNHNS, SASEGT. V lost 0 bases and J 0 bases, leaving 8 bases between the germline ends. The CDR3 loop reads CASSEARAANYGYTF. The CDR3 DNA reads TGTGCCAGCAGTGAAGCGCGGGCAGCTAACTATGGCTACACCTTC.

The chain couples TRBV5-1 to TRBJ2-3, with TRBD2 identical over 9 bases. CDR3 length equals 15 residues. CDR1 and CDR2 from the germline V gene are SGHRS and YFSETQ. The trim removed 3 bases at V and 3 bases at J, leaving 5 bases unmatched. CDR3 residues: CASSSLAGATDTQYF. The DNA of the CDR3 is TGCGCCAGCAGCTCGTTAGCGGGAGCGACAGATACGCAGTATTTT.

This rearrangement joins TRBV15 to TRBJ1-5, with D possibly being TRBD1 (6 bases). This CDR3 spans 14 amino acids. Trimming stripped 5 bases from V and 7 bases from J, with 15 bases between. CDR1 LNHNV and CDR2 YYDKDF come from the germline V gene (reference sequence). CDR3 sequence reads: CATSPTGTAQPQHF. Written as DNA, the CDR3 is TGTGCCACCAGCCCGACAGGAACGGCGCAGCCCCAGCATTTT.

The gene calls are TRBV29-1 and TRBJ1-5; the D gene is possibly TRBD1 (5 bases). The CDR3 runs to 13 residues. Trimming took off 7 bases at V and 8 bases at J, with 18 bases between the two ends. CDR1 SQVTM and CDR2 ANQGSEA come from the germline V gene. The DNA of the CDR3 is TGCAGCGGTTGGGTGGGAGGGACCGAGCCCCAGCATTTT. Its translation is CSGWVGGTEPQHF.

The rearrangement uses TRBV29-1 and TRBJ2-7; 7 bases map to TRBD1. The germline V gene encodes CDR1 SQVTM and CDR2 ANQGSEA. The CDR3 length is 12 residues. V was pared by 8 bases and J by 2 bases, with 6 bases of the junction left unmatched. The CDR3 region is CSIRQGPYEQYF. In nucleotides, the CDR3 is TGCAGCATACGACAGGGCCCCTACGAGCAGTACTTC.

In this sample, this clone turned up once. The chain uses TRBV6-1 and TRBJ1-4; 8 positions match TRBD1. J lost 8 bases, V lost 11 bases, and 16 bases had no gene match. From germline, CDR1 is MNHNS and CDR2 SASEGT. The CDR3 has 15 amino acids. Here the CDR3 DNA reads TGTGCCGGCCAACCATCCGGGACAGGTGGCGAAAAACTGTTTTTT. Translation: CAGQPSGTGGEKLFF.

This rearrangement joins TRBV27 to TRBJ1-2, with TRBD1 matching over 7 bases. Germline V gene data show CDR1 as MNHEY and CDR2 as SMNVEV (reference sequence). The CDR3 runs 15 residues. The ends lost 2 bases at V and 8 bases at J; junction bases unmatched: 11. The chain's CDR3 is CASSLGRTGGKGYTF. CDR3 DNA sequence: TGTGCCAGCAGTTTAGGGCGGACAGGCGGGAAGGGCTACACCTTC.

This sequence joins TRBV19 and TRBJ2-7, with a tentative D call TRBD1 (5 bases). The V end was cut by 3 bases, the J end by 4 bases, with 19 bases between. Germline V gives CDR1 LNHDA, CDR2 SQIVND (reference sequence). CDR3 length: 16 amino acids. The CDR3 region has the DNA TGTGCCAGTAGTATTAGCCCATCAGGGATAATGTACGAGCAGTACTTC. Its translation: CASSISPSGIMYEQYF.

The rearrangement uses TRBV5-6 and TRBJ1-2; perhaps TRBD1 as D (5 bases). Deletions cut 1 base from V and 8 bases from J, with 9 bases between. CDR1 is SGHDT and CDR2 is YYEEEE in the germline V gene. CDR3 length equals 12 residues. As DNA, the CDR3 is TGTGCCAGCAGCTTGTACGGGGGAGGCTACACCTTC. This encodes CASSLYGGGYTF.

For the CDR3, the DNA is TGTGCCAGCAGCTTAGCTTTAGCGGGAGGGCCGACCGGGGAGCTGTTTTTT. This encodes CASSLALAGGPTGELFF. The chain couples TRBV7-2 to TRBJ2-2, with 11 bases that match TRBD2. Germline values: CDR1 SGHTA, CDR2 FQGNSA. The CDR3 covers 17 residues. Losses at the gene ends were 0 bases for V and 5 bases for J; bases not matched to a gene: 5.

The V and J genes are TRBV18 and TRBJ2-1; 7 positions match TRBD1. CDR3 length equals 12 residues. Germline V gene data show CDR1 as KGHSH and CDR2 as LQKENI. V was clipped by 3 bases and J by 15 bases; unmatched bases: 8. As DNA, the CDR3 is TGTGCCAGCTCACCCCGGACAGGATCGCTGTTCTTC. Translation gives CASSPRTGSLFF.

This chain links TRBV4-2 with TRBJ2-1; TRBD2 matches at 11 bases. The CDR3 contains 16 residues. From germline, CDR1 is LGHNA and CDR2 YNFKEQ. V shed 0 bases and J 7 bases; nucleotides not matched to a gene: 5. The CDR3 DNA sequence: TGTGCCAGCAGCCAAGAGACTAGCGGGAAGGGGAATGAGCAGTTCTTC. Translating gives CASSQETSGKGNEQFF.